These 17 T cell receptor beta chains originate from one sample sequenced in a study of blood T cell repertoires in COVID-19. Some clones are missing from TCRdb's copy, which holds only in-frame ones; the method was immunoSEQ multiplex PCR. The sample carries about 300,000 clones, about 90% recorded once. Material for sequencing was PBMCs or T cells enriched from blood (not recorded which). The source is a woman aged 30 to 39 who had recovered from COVID-19.

The table lists this clone with a few counts. The chain couples TRBV30 to TRBJ1-1, with a possible D match to TRBD1 (6 bases). Germline V gene sequence: CDR1 GTSNPN, CDR2 SVGIG (reference sequence). CDR3 length: 15 amino acids. Trimming cost V 0 bases and J 7 bases, with 18 bases left between them. The CDR3 loop reads CAWSVGPGGQGEAFF. CDR3 coding DNA: TGTGCCTGGAGTGTAGGCCCCGGGGGGCAAGGTGAAGCTTTCTTT.

This chain uses TRBV5-4 with TRBJ2-5; a weak D match, TRBD1 (6 bases). CDR3 length: 14 residues. V dropped 3 bases and J dropped 2 bases, with 11 bases sitting between them. CDR1 SGHNT and CDR2 YYREEE come from the germline V gene (reference sequence). CDR3 nucleotides: TGTGCCAGCAGCTCCGGACAGCAACAAGAGACCCAGTACTTC. Protein: CASSSGQQQETQYF.

There are a few counts of this clone. The chain employs TRBV18 and TRBJ1-5; maybe TRBD1 (6 bases). The germline V and J ends were trimmed by 8 bases and 1 base, with 24 bases remaining between them. Germline V gene sequence: CDR1 KGHSH, CDR2 LQKENI. This CDR3 contains 18 residues. The CDR3 spells CASASGGTGRSSNQPQHF. CDR3 coding DNA: TGTGCCAGCGCCTCAGGCGGTACAGGGCGGTCGAGCAATCAGCCCCAGCATTTT. Variable domain in full (rest from reference TRBV18 and TRBJ1-5): NAGVMQNPRHLVRRRGQEARLRCSPMKGHSHVYWYRQLPEEGLKFMVYLQKENIIDESGMPKERFSAEFPKEGPSILRIQQVVRGDSAAYFCASASGGTGRSSNQPQHFGDGTRLSIL.

V usage is TRBV7-9 and J usage is TRBJ2-1, with 8 positions matching TRBD1. With 5 bases clipped from V and 0 bases from J, the junction kept 9 bases outside the gene matches. In germline, CDR1 is SEHNR, CDR2 FQNEAQ (reference sequence). The CDR3 is made up of 17 amino acids. The chain's CDR3 is CASSLGTGPLSYNEQFF. In DNA form, the CDR3 reads TGTGCCAGCAGCCTGGGGACAGGCCCACTCTCCTACAATGAGCAGTTCTTC.

The chain is built from TRBV5-1 and TRBJ1-5; 8 bases align to TRBD1. The V segment lost 4 bases and the J segment 4 bases; nucleotides outside the gene matches: 4. This CDR3 has 14 residues. CDR1 and CDR2 from the germline V gene are SGHRS and YFSETQ. The CDR3 region has the DNA TGCGCCAGCAGCCTACAGGGGGAGAATCAGCCCCAGCATTTT. Translation: CASSLQGENQPQHF. Based on the CDR3 plus reference TRBV5-1 and TRBJ1-5, the full variable domain is KAGVTQTPRYLIKTRGQQVTLSCSPISGHRSVSWYQQTPGQGLQFLFEYFSETQRNKGNFPGRFSGRQFSNSRSEMNVSTLELGDSALYLCASSLQGENQPQHFGDGTRLSIL.

This chain joins TRBV25-1 and TRBJ1-5; the D is unclear. The CDR3 spans 14 residues. Per the germline V gene, CDR1 is MGHDK and CDR2 is SYGVNS. V lost 3 bases, J lost 7 bases, and 13 bases lay in between. The CDR3, as DNA: TGTGCCAGCAGTGAGTCGGGGTCGGGGCAGCCCCAGCATTTT. Its protein product is CASSESGSGQPQHF.

The chain uses TRBV29-1 and TRBJ1-2, with a possible D match to TRBD1 (6 bases). Germline values: CDR1 SQVTM, CDR2 ANQGSEA. The CDR3 consists of 15 residues. V was pared by 2 bases and J by 1 base, with 14 bases between. The chain's CDR3 is CSVERSGHDNYGYTF. In nucleotides, the CDR3 is TGCAGCGTTGAACGTTCGGGACACGATAACTATGGCTACACCTTC.

This rearrangement joins TRBV15 to TRBJ1-4; D not certain. This CDR3 has 16 residues. V lost 1 base and J 0 bases, leaving 9 bases between the germline ends. Germline CDR1 LNHNV, CDR2 YYDKDF (reference sequence). The DNA of the CDR3 is TGTGCCACCAGCAGAGTAGTACCTGCAACTAATGAAAAACTGTTTTTT. This encodes CATSRVVPATNEKLFF.

The rearrangement joins TRBV30 to TRBJ2-7; 8 nucleotides agree with TRBD1. Losses at the gene ends were 8 bases for V and 7 bases for J; bases not matched to a gene: 10. The CDR3 has 12 residues. CDR1 is GTSNPN, CDR2 SVGIG, per germline (reference sequence). The DNA of the CDR3 is TGTGCCGGACGACAGGGGAATCTGGAGCAGTACTTC. Its protein is CAGRQGNLEQYF.

The chain employs TRBV12-3 or TRBV12-4 and TRBJ1-2; D unresolved. The CDR3 length is 12 residues. Trimming pared 5 bases from V and 4 bases from J, leaving 8 bases between. This CDR3 reads CASSVNSYGYTF. The CDR3 DNA reads TGTGCCAGCAGTGTCAACAGCTATGGCTACACCTTC.

This chain connects TRBV5-1 to TRBJ2-3, with 10 bases identical to TRBD2. V lost 4 bases, J lost 1 base, and 3 bases stayed unmatched. This CDR3 spans 15 amino acids. Germline V CDR1 and CDR2: SGHRS, YFSETQ. In DNA form, the CDR3 reads TGCGCCAGCAGCCGGCTAGCGGGGGGCACAGATACGCAGTATTTT. Its protein is CASSRLAGGTDTQYF.

This sequence joins TRBV2 and TRBJ1-3; no clear D. Trimming stripped 0 bases from V and 3 bases from J, with 9 bases between. CDR3 length: 15 residues. Germline V gene lookup returns CDR1 SNHLY and CDR2 FYNNEI. CDR3: CASSEARRYGNTIYF. CDR3 nucleotide sequence: TGTGCCAGCAGTGAAGCGAGGCGCTATGGAAACACCATATATTTT.

The J gene is TRBJ1-6, the V gene TRBV5-5; possibly TRBD1 for D (6 bases). V lost 4 bases to trimming and J lost 8 bases, with 16 bases between them. This CDR3 is 15 amino acids long. Germline assignment: CDR1 SGHKS and CDR2 YYEKEE (reference sequence). CDR3 sequence: CASSLRGVGHSPLHF. CDR3 nucleotide sequence: TGTGCCAGCAGCCTCAGGGGTGTGGGGCATTCACCCCTCCACTTT.

This rearrangement joins TRBV19 to TRBJ1-5; D call uncertain. V was pared by 4 bases and J by 7 bases, with 11 bases between. CDR1 and CDR2 from the germline V gene are LNHDA and SQIVND (reference sequence). The CDR3 spans 13 residues. CDR3 sequence: CASSTQTSQPQHF. The CDR3 DNA follows: TGTGCCAGTAGTACCCAAACATCGCAGCCCCAGCATTTT.

On this clone itself: Distinct nucleotide sequences in the sample also encode this CDR3. As DNA, the CDR3 is TGTGCCAGCAGTTTATCAACTAATCAGCCCCAGCATTTT. It translates to CASSLSTNQPQHF. V and J are TRBV27 and TRBJ1-5, with unresolved D. V was cut by 0 bases and J by 4 bases, with 4 bases left in between. The CDR3 loop spans 13 amino acids. CDR1 and CDR2 from the germline V gene are MNHEY and SMNVEV (reference sequence).

This chain connects TRBV11-1 to TRBJ1-1; D is uncertain. The V and J ends lost 5 bases and 2 bases respectively, with 12 bases between them. CDR1 and CDR2 (germline): SGHAT, FQDESV (reference sequence). This CDR3 is built from 14 residues. CDR3 DNA: TGTGCCAGCAGCCACTCCCCTACCAACACTGAAGCTTTCTTT. This codes for CASSHSPTNTEAFF.

The V and J genes are TRBV6-5 and TRBJ1-5; 7 bases map to TRBD1. CDR3 length: 15 residues. The germline CDR1 and CDR2 sequences are MNHEY and SVGAGI. Germline trimming cut 5 bases from V and 5 bases from J; bases unmatched to any gene: 9. The CDR3 DNA sequence: TGTGCCAGCAGTCGCAATATCAGGGGGGATCAGCCCCAGCATTTT. Translated, it gives CASSRNIRGDQPQHF.